The clone carrying this TCR beta chain was detected only a few times. Its antigen is not known. Produced via immunoSEQ multiplex PCR; TCRdb's table is partial and in-frame only. The repertoire holds about 4,000 clones, with 83% as singletons. The entry originates in a study of circulating and synovial CD4+ cells in juvenile arthritis. Study results and caveats: These blood cells shared more CDR3 sequences with synovium than bulk blood. CPL versus bulk CD4 samples: T cell genome counts differed by at least an order of magnitude.

The germline CDR1 and CDR2 sequences are MDHEN and SYDVKM. The CDR3 runs 15 residues. The V gene end was trimmed by 4 bases and the J gene end by 4 bases; junction bases not matched to a gene: 8. Material for sequencing was CD4+ T cells from synovial fluid. The clonotype was recovered from a human donor with juvenile idiopathic arthritis. The V call is TRBV28, the J call TRBJ1-2, with 8 bases lining up with TRBD1. CDR3 loop: CASSSTGARGYGYTF. CDR3 in DNA: TGTGCCAGCAGTTCGACAGGGGCGCGGGGCTATGGCTACACCTTC.